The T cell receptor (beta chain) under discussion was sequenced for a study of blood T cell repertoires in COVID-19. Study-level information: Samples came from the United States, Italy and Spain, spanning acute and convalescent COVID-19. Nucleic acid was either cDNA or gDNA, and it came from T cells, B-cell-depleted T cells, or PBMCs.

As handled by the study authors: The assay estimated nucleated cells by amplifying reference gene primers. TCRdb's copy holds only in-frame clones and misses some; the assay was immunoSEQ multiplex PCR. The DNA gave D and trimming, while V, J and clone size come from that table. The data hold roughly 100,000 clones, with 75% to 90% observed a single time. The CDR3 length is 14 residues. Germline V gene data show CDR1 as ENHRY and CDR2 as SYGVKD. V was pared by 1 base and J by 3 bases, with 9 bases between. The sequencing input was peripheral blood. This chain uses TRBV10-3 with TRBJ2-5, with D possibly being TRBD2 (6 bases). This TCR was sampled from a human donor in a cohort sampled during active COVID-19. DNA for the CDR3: TGTGCCATCAGTGAGTTGGGCGGGAAAGAGACCCAGTACTTC. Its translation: CAISELGGKETQYF.